This T cell receptor (beta chain) was identified in a study of T cell repertoires in cytomegalovirus infection (dated by TCRdb to about 2019). For the wider study: Donor HLA type was relevant to the analysis, as public TCR beta signatures indicated carriage of CMV infection together with the matching HLA type.

Here is what the overall study found, with its caveats: In the ex vivo response, HLA-C-restricted CMV-specific TCR beta clonotypes were dominant, and in two of eight donors the single most frequent clonotype came from this HLA-C-restricted group. In both this cohort and an independent approximately 370-donor cohort, the cumulative frequency of public TCR beta family members distinguished carriers of CMV infection plus the relevant HLA type.

The junction shows trimming of 5 bases on V and 0 bases on J, plus 11 bases between the germline ends. CDR1 and CDR2 are read off the germline V gene (reference sequence) as MNHNY and SVGAGI. The CDR3, from cysteine to phenylalanine, totals 15 residues. Here the CDR3 DNA is all that survives: 45 bases in frame from base 1. Sequencing took place on an Illumina HiSeq 1500. TCRdb took the public reads, trimmed them with fastp at Q25, ran MiXCR for clone calling and kept in-frame beta chains. Each CDR3 protein appears once, grouped with its most common genes and DNA. The sample profile shows more than 500,000 distinct CDR3 sequences; 15% to 20% of them were found once. Together, the top ten hold 20% to 30% of the sample. This clonotype was detected once. Its antigen is still unknown. Per-nucleotide qualities are absent, and no much larger clonotype sits a single base away. Single-read evidence is weak.

The clonotype originates from a human donor in good health (CMV status not recorded). Some clones in this sample may be carry-over from other donors' samples. The sample was CD8+ T cells from PBMCs. The rearrangement combines TRBV6-6 with TRBJ1-3; TRBD1 is a possible D gene, resting on 6 matching bases. Read as DNA, the sequence is TGTGCCAGCAGTGCATCAGGGGCCTCTGGAAACACCATATATTTT. Its protein is CASSASGASGNTIYF.